These 13 T cell receptor beta chains came from one sample sequenced in a study of CD8 T cells in ankylosing spondylitis. Findings and limits, study-wide: In ankylosing spondylitis blood, a motif of roughly eight highly homologous TCR beta variants appeared characteristic.

These TCRs' antigens remain unknown. Via MiXCR, TCRdb re-called the 5' RACE reads, giving one row per CDR3 protein. The table records under 550,000 distinct CDR3 sequences, about 25% of them present only once. The sequenced sample consisted of blood, either unsorted or a sorted T cell fraction (not recorded which). Receptors originate from a male donor with ankylosing spondylitis.

The chain is built from TRBV6-2 or TRBV6-3 and TRBJ2-2; possible D gene TRBD2, 6 bases. Trimming stripped 6 bases from V and 5 bases from J, with 13 bases between. Germline V gene sequence: CDR1 MNHEY, CDR2 SVGEGT. The CDR3 runs to 14 residues. Here the CDR3 reads CASSQLASTGELFF. CDR3 bases: TGTGCCAGCAGCCAACTAGCTAGTACCGGGGAGCTGTTTTTT.

Only a few counts were recorded for this clonotype. The V and J genes are TRBV30 and TRBJ2-1; 7 bases fit TRBD1. Germline V gene data show CDR1 as GTSNPN and CDR2 as SVGIG (reference sequence). The CDR3 consists of 13 residues. Losses at the gene ends were 3 bases for V and 7 bases for J; bases not matched to a gene: 6. CDR3 sequence reads: CAWRSGQFNEQFF. The CDR3 DNA reads as TGTGCCTGGAGGTCGGGACAGTTTAATGAGCAGTTCTTC. Complete variable domain (other parts from reference TRBV30 and TRBJ2-1): SQTIHQWPATLVQPVGSPLSLECTVEGTSNPNLYWYRQAAGRGLQLLFYSVGIGQISSEVPQNLSASRPQDRQFILSSKKLLLSDSGFYLCAWRSGQFNEQFFGPGTRLTVL.

The J gene is TRBJ1-5, the V gene TRBV12-3 or TRBV12-4; TRBD1 matches at 7 bases. The CDR3 is 15 amino acids. The J segment lost 7 bases and the V segment lost 5 bases, leaving 11 bases of the junction unmatched. CDR3 amino acids: CASSREQGKGQPQHF. The CDR3 nucleotides read TGTGCCAGCAGTAGAGAACAGGGGAAAGGGCAGCCCCAGCATTTT.

CDR3 region: CATSVSGGNTIYF. The CDR3 nucleotides read TGTGCCACCAGTGTCTCGGGTGGAAACACCATATATTTT. The chain carries TRBV24-1 and TRBJ1-3; the D is unclear. Germline-derived CDR1 and CDR2 are KGHDR and SFDVKD. The CDR3 has 13 residues. V lost 5 bases, J lost 3 bases, and 7 bases lay in between.

The CDR3 loop is CASSLVLVDTQYF. CDR3 sequence (DNA): TGTGCCAGCAGCTTGGTGCTCGTGGATACGCAGTATTTT. The V call is TRBV5-8, the J call TRBJ2-3, with D unclear. The V and J ends lost 0 bases and 6 bases respectively, with 8 bases between them. The CDR3 runs to 13 residues. Germline CDR1 SGHTS, CDR2 YDEGEE.

This clonotype was counted many times. The rearrangement links TRBV20-1 to TRBJ1-2, with no clear D. CDR1 and CDR2 (germline): DFQATT, SNEGSKA (reference sequence). V dropped 5 bases and J dropped 5 bases, with 15 bases sitting between them. The CDR3 runs to 13 residues. CDR3 region: CSARDRVSYGYTF. CDR3 DNA sequence: TGCAGTGCTCGCGACCGAGTCTCTTATGGCTACACCTTC.

The genes are TRBV4-1 and TRBJ2-5; 8 bases are a match to TRBD1. The germline V gene encodes CDR1 MGHRA and CDR2 YSYEKL. This CDR3 region has 16 residues. J gave up 5 bases and V 0 bases, and 8 bases lay outside the gene matches. This CDR3 reads CASSQDGQGAAETQYF. CDR3 bases: TGCGCCAGCAGCCAAGATGGACAGGGCGCGGCGGAGACCCAGTACTTC.

Concerning this clonotype: The junction differs from germline at one of its ends, possibly a read error. The chain has TRBV3-1 and TRBJ1-1; tentative D call: TRBD1 (6 bases). Germline-derived CDR1 and CDR2 are LGHDT and YNNKEL (reference sequence). This CDR3 spans 19 amino acids. CDR3 sequence reads: CASSQMKGGGALGLDETFF. The CDR3 DNA reads as TGTGCCAGCAGCCAAATGAAAGGCGGGGGGGCCCTCGGGTTGGATGAAACTTTCTTT. The full variable domain, its missing parts supplied by reference TRBV3-1 and TRBJ1-1, is DTAVSQTPKYLVTQMGNDKSIKCEQNLGHDTMYWYKQDSKKFLKIMFSYNNKELIINETVPNRFSPKSPDKAHLNLHINSLELGDSAVYFCASSQMKGGGALGLDETFFGQGTRLTVV.

The genes are TRBV11-2 and TRBJ2-7; TRBD1 matches 7 bases. This CDR3 is 16 amino acids long. With 0 bases clipped from V and 3 bases from J, the junction kept 8 bases outside the gene matches. Germline V lookup: CDR1 SGHAT, CDR2 FQNNGV. CDR3 nucleotides: TGTGCCAGCAGCTTAGAGGGGCAGGGGGTAAGCTACGAGCAGTACTTC. This encodes CASSLEGQGVSYEQYF.

This clonotype came up a few times. This rearrangement joins TRBV7-2 to TRBJ1-5; D not resolved. The CDR3 runs 13 residues. Germline lookup yields CDR1 SGHTA and CDR2 FQGNSA. V lost 1 base, J lost 5 bases, and 6 bases lay in between. CDR3 in DNA: TGTGCCAGCAGCTTAGGGTACGATCAGCCCCAGCATTTT. Amino acids: CASSLGYDQPQHF.

This clonotype was counted between two and nine times. CDR3 DNA sequence: TGTGCCAGCAGCTTAGCGGGAGTCGCGCAGTATTTT. It specifies CASSLAGVAQYF. The rearrangement uses TRBV7-9 and TRBJ2-3; weak D call: TRBD2 (5 bases). The CDR3 contains 12 residues. Deletions cut 0 bases from V and 10 bases from J, with 8 bases between. Germline V gives CDR1 SEHNR, CDR2 FQNEAQ (reference sequence).

The table lists this clonotype with a few counts. The J gene is TRBJ2-7, the V gene TRBV16; weak D call: TRBD1 (6 bases). Trimming removed 4 bases at V and 3 bases at J, with 13 bases between. The CDR3 loop spans 14 amino acids. Germline values: CDR1 KGHSY, CDR2 FQNENV. This CDR3 is CASSRTGQSYEQYF. The CDR3 coding sequence is TGTGCCAGCAGCCGTACGGGACAAAGCTACGAGCAGTACTTC.

The rearrangement joins TRBV3-1 to TRBJ2-3; 9 bases are a match to TRBD2. This CDR3 is built from 16 residues. Germline loops: CDR1 LGHDT, CDR2 YNNKEL (reference sequence). Unmatched junction bases numbered 6, after V lost 1 base and J lost 4 bases. DNA of the CDR3: TGTGCCAGCAGCCAAGGGCTAGCGGGACGAGCAGATACGCAGTATTTT. This encodes CASSQGLAGRADTQYF.